Presented here are 28 T cell receptor beta chains from one specimen sequenced in a study of blood T cell repertoires in COVID-19. The table came from immunoSEQ multiplex PCR; TCRdb's copy has only in-frame clones and leaves some out. Counted here are some 380,000 clones, 90% occurring once; the ten biggest clones make up 6.5% to 7%. Sequenced input: peripheral blood. The source of these receptors is a young man with active or convalescent COVID-19.

The chain recombines TRBV11-3 with TRBJ2-1; TRBD2 aligns across 14 bases. CDR1 and CDR2 (germline): SGHNT, YENEEA. The CDR3 has 15 residues. Trimming cost V 0 bases and J 13 bases; bases outside gene matches: 5. The CDR3 coding sequence is TGTGCCAGCAGCTTAGATAGACTAGCGGGAGGGAAACAGTTCTTC. Translation gives CASSLDRLAGGKQFF.

The J gene is TRBJ2-5, the V gene TRBV5-4; 8 positions match TRBD1. The V segment lost 0 bases and the J segment 3 bases; nucleotides outside the gene matches: 13. This CDR3 has 18 residues. Germline-derived CDR1 and CDR2 are SGHNT and YYREEE (reference sequence). The CDR3 loop is CASSLGRGTDREEETQYF. The CDR3 DNA follows: TGTGCCAGCAGCTTGGGGCGGGGTACGGACAGGGAAGAAGAGACCCAGTACTTC.

The rearrangement joins TRBV27 to TRBJ2-7, with a possible D match to TRBD1 (5 bases). CDR3 length: 14 residues. Trimming took off 1 base at V and 0 bases at J, with 7 bases between the two ends. CDR1 MNHEY and CDR2 SMNVEV come from the germline V gene (reference sequence). The CDR3 DNA is TGTGCCAGCAGTTTATTTGACAGCTCCTACGAGCAGTACTTC. Translated: CASSLFDSSYEQYF.

DNA of the CDR3: TGTGCCAGCAGCATGGACAGGGGGCCTAACTATGGCTACACCTTC. Protein product: CASSMDRGPNYGYTF. The chain uses TRBV6-5 and TRBJ1-2; 11 positions agree with TRBD1. The CDR3 is made up of 15 amino acids. V trimming: 6 bases; J trimming: 0 bases; junction bases outside the gene matches: 3. CDR1 is MNHEY, CDR2 SVGAGI, per germline.

This chain connects TRBV19 to TRBJ2-7, with D tentatively TRBD1 (6 bases). Between the trimmed V and J ends, which lost 5 bases and 0 bases, there was a span of 8 bases. This CDR3 is built from 13 residues. Germline CDR1 and CDR2: LNHDA and SQIVND (reference sequence). The CDR3 DNA sequence: TGTGCCAGTAGTCAGGGGAGCTCCTACGAGCAGTACTTC. Protein sequence: CASSQGSSYEQYF.

This clone was picked up a small number of times. The genes are TRBV16 and TRBJ2-7; D not resolved. The CDR3 runs to 13 residues. Germline assignment: CDR1 KGHSY and CDR2 FQNENV. The germline V and J ends were trimmed by 3 bases and 5 bases, with 11 bases remaining between them. CDR3 coding DNA: TGTGCCAGCAGCCAGGGTATAGCTGACGAGCAGTACTTC. This codes for CASSQGIADEQYF.

This rearrangement joins TRBV2 to TRBJ2-1; a possible D gene is TRBD2 (6 bases). Germline CDR1 and CDR2: SNHLY and FYNNEI. The CDR3 length is 16 residues. V was pared by 1 base and J by 0 bases, with 10 bases between. This CDR3 reads CASSEESGGSYNEQFF. DNA of the CDR3: TGTGCCAGCAGTGAAGAGTCCGGGGGCTCCTACAATGAGCAGTTCTTC.

The genes are TRBV4-2 and TRBJ1-1, with no clear D. The ends were cut back, 2 bases at V and 0 bases at J, with 4 bases in the middle. Germline CDR1 reads LGHNA; CDR2 reads YNFKEQ. The CDR3 loop spans 13 amino acids. The CDR3 DNA reads TGTGCCAGCAGCCAACGTTTGAACACTGAAGCTTTCTTT. Its translation: CASSQRLNTEAFF.

The rearrangement joins TRBV7-2 to TRBJ1-2, with D uncertain. The germline V and J ends were trimmed by 1 base and 4 bases, with 7 bases remaining between them. The CDR3 has 13 amino acids. Germline CDR1 is SGHTA and CDR2 is FQGNSA. In DNA, the CDR3 is TGTGCCAGCAGCTTAGTGCCCAGCTATGGCTACACCTTC. It translates to CASSLVPSYGYTF.

The rearrangement uses TRBV7-2 and TRBJ2-7; the D gene is possibly TRBD1 (6 bases). CDR3 length: 13 amino acids. V lost 5 bases and J 2 bases, leaving 10 bases between the germline ends. Germline V gene lookup returns CDR1 SGHTA and CDR2 FQGNSA. The CDR3 spells CASSTGTPYEQYF. CDR3 nucleotide sequence: TGTGCCAGCAGCACCGGGACACCCTACGAGCAGTACTTC.

The rearrangement joins TRBV19 to TRBJ2-7; the match to TRBD2 covers 7 bases. V lost 3 bases, J lost 1 base, and 9 bases stayed unmatched. The CDR3 is made up of 16 amino acids. Per germline, CDR1 LNHDA and CDR2 SQIVND (reference sequence). CDR3 in amino acids: CASSIIYGRWSYEQYF. DNA of the CDR3: TGTGCCAGTAGTATTATTTACGGGAGGTGGTCCTACGAGCAGTACTTC.

The J gene is TRBJ1-1, the V gene TRBV30; 7 nucleotides agree with TRBD1. The CDR3 runs 15 residues. The J segment lost 2 bases and the V segment lost 5 bases, leaving 11 bases of the junction unmatched. Germline assignment: CDR1 GTSNPN and CDR2 SVGIG (reference sequence). CDR3 residues: CAWQNLRGPNTEAFF. CDR3 DNA sequence: TGTGCCTGGCAAAACTTAAGGGGGCCAAACACTGAAGCTTTCTTT.

The chain is built from TRBV3-1 (or the pseudogene TRBV3-2) and TRBJ2-7; D is ambiguous. Trimming shortened V by 5 bases and J by 6 bases, and 11 bases separated the two germline ends. The CDR3 totals 12 residues. CDR1 is LGHDT, CDR2 YNNKEL, per germline (reference sequence). The CDR3 sequence is CASSAGSGEQYF. The CDR3 nucleotides are TGTGCCAGCAGCGCCGGGTCCGGCGAGCAGTACTTC.

This clone was picked up one time. The chain joins TRBV4-2 to TRBJ1-1; 8 nucleotides agree with TRBD1. The CDR3 consists of 15 residues. Trimming at V came to 0 bases and at J to 4 bases, leaving 4 bases not matched to a gene. Germline V gene sequence: CDR1 LGHNA, CDR2 YNFKEQ. As DNA, the CDR3 is TGTGCCAGCAGCCAAGATATGGACAGGGCCACTGAAGCTTTCTTT. Its protein product is CASSQDMDRATEAFF.

CDR3 sequence reads: CASSYRGRGTEAFF. The DNA for the CDR3 is TGTGCCAGCAGCTACAGGGGGCGTGGAACTGAAGCTTTCTTT. The rearrangement uses TRBV7-2 and TRBJ1-1; 9 bases are a match to TRBD1. Germline values: CDR1 SGHTA, CDR2 FQGNSA. This CDR3 is built from 14 residues. Trimming cost V 4 bases and J 5 bases; bases outside gene matches: 5.

V gene TRBV19 combines with J gene TRBJ1-2; a weak D match, TRBD1 (6 bases). Trimming removed 5 bases from V and 5 bases from J, with 18 bases in between. CDR1 and CDR2 from the germline V gene are LNHDA and SQIVND (reference sequence). The CDR3 length is 15 residues. CDR3 coding DNA: TGTGCCAGTAGTCCAACGATGACAGGCCTTTATGGCTACACCTTC. It encodes CASSPTMTGLYGYTF.

This clone has only one observation. The V and J genes are TRBV4-1 and TRBJ1-2; 10 bases match TRBD1. Germline V gives CDR1 MGHRA, CDR2 YSYEKL. The CDR3 has 14 residues. With 5 bases clipped from V and 5 bases from J, the junction kept 5 bases outside the gene matches. CDR3 in amino acids: CASSGRDRGYGYTF. The CDR3, as DNA: TGCGCCAGCAGCGGCCGGGACAGGGGATATGGCTACACCTTC.

This chain uses TRBV28 with TRBJ1-5, with 9 bases matching TRBD1. J gave up 1 base and V 6 bases, and 7 bases lay outside the gene matches. Germline V gives CDR1 MDHEN, CDR2 SYDVKM. This CDR3 is built from 16 residues. Here the CDR3 reads CASSPRGTGSNQPQHF. DNA for the CDR3: TGTGCCAGCAGCCCCAGGGGGACAGGGAGCAATCAGCCCCAGCATTTT. The entire variable domain, with the rest obtained from reference TRBV28 and TRBJ1-5, is as follows: DVKVTQSSRYLVKRTGEKVFLECVQDMDHENMFWYRQDPGLGLRLIYFSYDVKMKEKGDIPEGYSVSREKKERFSLILESASTNQTSMYLCASSPRGTGSNQPQHFGDGTRLSIL.

The rearrangement links TRBV29-1 to TRBJ1-1; no clear D. This CDR3 has 12 residues. Between the trimmed V and J ends, which lost 4 bases and 0 bases, there was a span of 6 bases. Germline lookup yields CDR1 SQVTM and CDR2 ANQGSEA. In DNA form, the CDR3 reads TGCAGCGTTGGGCGGCTGAACACTGAAGCTTTCTTT. Its translation is CSVGRLNTEAFF.

The CDR3 here is CASSQLTGVEAFF. The CDR3 bases are TGTGCCAGCAGCCAACTAACAGGGGTCGAAGCTTTCTTT. The gene calls are TRBV3-1 (or the pseudogene TRBV3-2) and TRBJ1-1; TRBD1 matches 7 bases. From germline, CDR1 is LGHDT and CDR2 YNNKEL (reference sequence). J was trimmed by 8 bases and V by 2 bases; bases with no gene match: 5. There are 13 residues in the CDR3.

The rearrangement uses TRBV2 and TRBJ1-5; TRBD1 agrees at 12 bases. The CDR3 loop spans 15 amino acids. Per germline, CDR1 SNHLY and CDR2 FYNNEI. The V and J ends lost 6 bases and 6 bases, in that order; junction bases with no gene match: 6. The DNA of the CDR3 is TGTGCCAGCAGCACGGGACAGGGGGCTGTTCAGCCCCAGCATTTT. It translates to CASSTGQGAVQPQHF.

This rearrangement joins TRBV7-8 to TRBJ1-2; D is perhaps TRBD1 (5 bases). Germline V gives CDR1 SGHVS, CDR2 FQNEAQ. The CDR3 runs 16 residues. The V end lost 3 bases, the J end lost 4 bases, and 18 bases lay between the germline ends. CDR3 in amino acids: CASSFYGAAGLYGYTF. The CDR3 DNA sequence: TGTGCCAGCAGCTTCTACGGGGCAGCGGGACTCTATGGCTACACCTTC.

The rearrangement joins TRBV10-3 to TRBJ2-3; 8 nucleotides line up with TRBD2. The germline CDR1 and CDR2 sequences are ENHRY and SYGVKD. The ends lost 9 bases at V and 0 bases at J; junction bases unmatched: 8. The CDR3 loop spans 15 amino acids. CDR3 region: CAILARGGSTDTQYF. The CDR3 DNA reads as TGTGCCATACTTGCCCGGGGGGGGAGCACAGATACGCAGTATTTT.

The sample holds a few counts of this clone. The chain is built from TRBV27 and TRBJ1-3, with 9 bases matching TRBD1. With V trimmed by 6 bases and J by 8 bases, 5 bases remained unmatched. CDR1 and CDR2 (germline): MNHEY, SMNVEV (reference sequence). The CDR3 has 13 amino acids. CDR3 in amino acids: CASRKDRGHTIYF. In DNA form, the CDR3 reads TGTGCCAGCAGGAAGGACAGGGGCCACACCATATATTTT.

The chain links TRBV27 to TRBJ2-4; possible D gene TRBD2, 5 bases. The CDR3 has 15 residues. V was pared by 5 bases and J by 0 bases, with 11 bases between. Germline CDR1 is MNHEY and CDR2 is SMNVEV (reference sequence). The CDR3 is CASSLSGVAKNIQYF. DNA for the CDR3: TGTGCCAGCAGTCTGAGCGGAGTAGCCAAAAACATTCAGTACTTC.

This clone was recorded once. The J gene is TRBJ2-5, the V gene TRBV7-7, with 9 bases aligning to TRBD2. The CDR3 has 16 residues. Germline-derived CDR1 and CDR2 are SSHAT and FNYEAQ (reference sequence). With 1 base clipped from V and 4 bases from J, the junction kept 7 bases outside the gene matches. The CDR3 region is CASSLGLAVWRETQYF. The DNA for the CDR3 is TGTGCCAGCAGCTTAGGACTAGCGGTGTGGCGAGAGACCCAGTACTTC. Complete variable domain (other parts from reference TRBV7-7 and TRBJ2-5): GAGVSQSPRYKVTKRGQDVTLRCDPISSHATLYWYQQALGQGPEFLTYFNYEAQPDKSGLPSDRFSAERPEGSISTLTIQRTEQRDSAMYRCASSLGLAVWRETQYFGPGTRLLVL.

This clone was counted a single time. The V call is TRBV18, the J call TRBJ2-7; no firm D call. The germline gives CDR1 KGHSH, CDR2 LQKENI. Trimming pared 3 bases from V and 2 bases from J, leaving 14 bases between. This CDR3 is 15 amino acids long. DNA for the CDR3: TGTGCCAGCTCACCCGTTGCACTTAATGCCTACGAGCAGTACTTC. Translation: CASSPVALNAYEQYF.

The chain uses TRBV24-1 and TRBJ2-1; a possible D gene is TRBD2 (5 bases). V was shortened by 1 base and J by 5 bases, with 11 bases between the two germline ends. The CDR3 length is 15 residues. Germline V gives CDR1 KGHDR, CDR2 SFDVKD. CDR3 DNA: TGTGCCACCAGTGATTTAGTCGGGATTAACAATGAGCAGTTCTTC. Its protein product is CATSDLVGINNEQFF.